This T cell receptor (beta chain) was sequenced during a study of response to subunit inactivated influenza vaccine. Points from the study as a whole: Seasonal influenza vaccination, on each occasion, was suggested by the authors to recruit few new T cells.

One entry per CDR3 protein, called by TCRdb with MiXCR from the RT-PCR reads. The sample lists about 480,000 distinct CDR3 sequences, over 25% occurring once. Note on this clonotype: What it recognizes is unknown.

CDR3 size: 16 residues. In germline, CDR1 is MNHNS, CDR2 SASEGT. V dropped 7 bases and J dropped 1; count of bases not matched to a gene: 11. V usage is TRBV6-1 and J usage is TRBJ2-3, with TRBD1 identical over 7 bases. The sequenced sample was CD4+ T cells sorted from PBMCs, obtained roughly 5 days after vaccination. The source is a man between 50 and 59 years old who received an inactivated influenza vaccine. The CDR3 nucleotides read TGTGCCAGCAAGACGTTAGGTGGACAGGGCACAGATACGCAGTATTTT. Translation gives CASKTLGGQGTDTQYF.